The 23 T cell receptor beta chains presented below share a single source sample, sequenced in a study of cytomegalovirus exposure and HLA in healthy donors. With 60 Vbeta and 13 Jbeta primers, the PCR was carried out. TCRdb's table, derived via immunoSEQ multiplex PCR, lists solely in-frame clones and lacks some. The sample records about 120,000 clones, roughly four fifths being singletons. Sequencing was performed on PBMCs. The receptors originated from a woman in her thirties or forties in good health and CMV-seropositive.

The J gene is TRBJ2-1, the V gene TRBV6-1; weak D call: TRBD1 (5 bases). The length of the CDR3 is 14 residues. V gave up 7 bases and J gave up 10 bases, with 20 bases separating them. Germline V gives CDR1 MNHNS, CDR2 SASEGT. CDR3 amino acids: CASIWQGAQREQFF. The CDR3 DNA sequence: TGTGCCAGCATTTGGCAGGGTGCGCAAAGGGAGCAGTTCTTC.

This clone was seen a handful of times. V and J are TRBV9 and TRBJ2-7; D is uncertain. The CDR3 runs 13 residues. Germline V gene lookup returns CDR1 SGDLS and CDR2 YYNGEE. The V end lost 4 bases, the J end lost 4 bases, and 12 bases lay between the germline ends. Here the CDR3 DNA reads TGTGCCAGCAGCCCCTCACCGAGATACGAGCAGTACTTC. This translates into CASSPSPRYEQYF.

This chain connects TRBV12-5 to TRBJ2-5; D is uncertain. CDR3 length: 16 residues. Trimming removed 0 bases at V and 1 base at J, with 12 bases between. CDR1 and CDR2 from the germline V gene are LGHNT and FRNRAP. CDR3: CASGLVLGAGQETQYF. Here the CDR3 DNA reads TGTGCTAGTGGTTTGGTACTTGGAGCCGGCCAAGAGACCCAGTACTTC.

The CDR3 sequence is CASSGAGGHNEQFF. CDR3 in DNA: TGCGCCAGCAGCGGAGCGGGAGGGCACAATGAGCAGTTCTTC. This rearrangement joins TRBV5-1 to TRBJ2-1; 10 bases match TRBD2. V shed 4 bases, J shed 5 bases, and the junction held 3 bases outside the gene matches. Germline V gives CDR1 SGHRS, CDR2 YFSETQ. The CDR3 is made up of 14 amino acids.

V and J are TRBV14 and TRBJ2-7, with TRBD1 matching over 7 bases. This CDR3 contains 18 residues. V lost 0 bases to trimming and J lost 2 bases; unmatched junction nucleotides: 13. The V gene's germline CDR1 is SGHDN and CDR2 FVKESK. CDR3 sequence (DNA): TGTGCCAGCAGCCAAGATATCGTAGACAGGGCCCTACCCTACGAGCAGTACTTC. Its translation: CASSQDIVDRALPYEQYF.

CDR3 DNA sequence: TGTGCCGCGGTGGGTGTAAGCTCCTACGAGCAGTACTTC. Encoded protein: CAAVGVSSYEQYF. The V and J genes are TRBV6-6 and TRBJ2-7; D unresolved. Germline values: CDR1 MNHNY, CDR2 SVGAGI (reference sequence). V was cut by 11 bases and J by 0 bases, with 14 bases left in between. There are 13 residues in the CDR3.

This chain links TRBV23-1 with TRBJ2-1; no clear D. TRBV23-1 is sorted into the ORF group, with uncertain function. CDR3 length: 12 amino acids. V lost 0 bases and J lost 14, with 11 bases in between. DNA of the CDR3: TGCGCCAGCAGTCAATCGCCCGGGTGGGAGTTCTTC. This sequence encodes CASSQSPGWEFF.

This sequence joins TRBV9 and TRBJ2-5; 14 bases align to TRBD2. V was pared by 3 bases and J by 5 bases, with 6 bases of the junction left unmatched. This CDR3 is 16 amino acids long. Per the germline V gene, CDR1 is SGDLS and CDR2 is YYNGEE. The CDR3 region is CASSGTSGGPGETQYF. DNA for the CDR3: TGTGCCAGCAGCGGGACTAGCGGGGGGCCTGGGGAGACCCAGTACTTC. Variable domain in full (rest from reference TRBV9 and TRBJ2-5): DSGVTQTPKHLITATGQRVTLRCSPRSGDLSVYWYQQSLDQGLQFLIQYYNGEERAKGNILERFSAQQFPDLHSELNLSSLELGDSALYFCASSGTSGGPGETQYFGPGTRLLVL.

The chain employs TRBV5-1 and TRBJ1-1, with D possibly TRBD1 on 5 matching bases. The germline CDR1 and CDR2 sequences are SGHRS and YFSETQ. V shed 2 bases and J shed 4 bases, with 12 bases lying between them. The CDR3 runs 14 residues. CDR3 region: CASSLLTERTEAFF. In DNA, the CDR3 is TGCGCCAGCAGCTTATTGACAGAACGCACTGAAGCTTTCTTT. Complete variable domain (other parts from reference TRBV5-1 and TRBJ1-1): KAGVTQTPRYLIKTRGQQVTLSCSPISGHRSVSWYQQTPGQGLQFLFEYFSETQRNKGNFPGRFSGRQFSNSRSEMNVSTLELGDSALYLCASSLLTERTEAFFGQGTRLTVV.

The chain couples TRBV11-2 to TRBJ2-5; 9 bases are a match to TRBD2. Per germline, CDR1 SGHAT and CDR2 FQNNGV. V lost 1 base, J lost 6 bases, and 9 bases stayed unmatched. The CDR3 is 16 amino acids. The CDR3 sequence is CASSLGRAGGPKTQYF. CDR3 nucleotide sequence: TGTGCCAGCAGCTTAGGGCGCGCGGGGGGGCCGAAGACCCAGTACTTC. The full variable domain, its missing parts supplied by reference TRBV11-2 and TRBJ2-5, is EAGVAQSPRYKIIEKRQSVAFWCNPISGHATLYWYQQILGQGPKLLIQFQNNGVVDDSQLPKDRFSAERLKGVDSTLKIQPAKLEDSAVYLCASSLGRAGGPKTQYFGPGTRLLVL.

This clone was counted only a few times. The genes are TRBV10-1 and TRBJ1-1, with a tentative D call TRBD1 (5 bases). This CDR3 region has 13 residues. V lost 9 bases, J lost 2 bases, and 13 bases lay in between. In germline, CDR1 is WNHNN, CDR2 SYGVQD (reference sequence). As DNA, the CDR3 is TGCGCCAGACCGGGGGAACCTAACACTGAAGCTTTCTTT. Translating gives CARPGEPNTEAFF.

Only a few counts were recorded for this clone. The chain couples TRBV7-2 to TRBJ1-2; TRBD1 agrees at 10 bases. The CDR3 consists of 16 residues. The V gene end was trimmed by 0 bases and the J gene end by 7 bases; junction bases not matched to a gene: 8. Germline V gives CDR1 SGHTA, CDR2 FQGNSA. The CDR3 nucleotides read TGTGCCAGCAGCTTAGCGCGAAGACAGGGGGCGATTGGCTACACCTTC. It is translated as CASSLARRQGAIGYTF.

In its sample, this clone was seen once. In DNA form, the CDR3 reads TGTGCCTGGAGTACTAGCGGGGGGGCCGCGTGGGAGACCCAGTACTTC. This sequence encodes CAWSTSGGAAWETQYF. The chain uses TRBV30 and TRBJ2-5; 13 nucleotides align to TRBD2. After removal of 2 bases from V and 5 bases from J, the junction contained 8 bases not matched to a gene. The CDR3 extends over 16 amino acids. Germline V gene lookup returns CDR1 GTSNPN and CDR2 SVGIG (reference sequence).

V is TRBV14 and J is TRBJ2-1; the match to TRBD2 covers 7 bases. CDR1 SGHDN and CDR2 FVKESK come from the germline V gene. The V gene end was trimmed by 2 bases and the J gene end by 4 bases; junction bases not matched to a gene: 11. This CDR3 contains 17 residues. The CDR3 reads CASSQFGGVGIYNEQFF. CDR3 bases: TGTGCCAGCAGCCAATTTGGGGGGGTCGGGATTTACAATGAGCAGTTCTTC. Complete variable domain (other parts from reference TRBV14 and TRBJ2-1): EAGVTQFPSHSVIEKGQTVTLRCDPISGHDNLYWYRRVMGKEIKFLLHFVKESKQDESGMPNNRFLAERTGGTYSTLKVQPAELEDSGVYFCASSQFGGVGIYNEQFFGPGTRLTVL.

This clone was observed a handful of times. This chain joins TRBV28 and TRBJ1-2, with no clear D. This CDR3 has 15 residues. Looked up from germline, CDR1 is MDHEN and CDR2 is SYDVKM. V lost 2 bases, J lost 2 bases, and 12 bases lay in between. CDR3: CASSLPQALNYGYTF. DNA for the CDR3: TGTGCCAGCAGTTTACCTCAGGCCCTAAACTATGGCTACACCTTC.

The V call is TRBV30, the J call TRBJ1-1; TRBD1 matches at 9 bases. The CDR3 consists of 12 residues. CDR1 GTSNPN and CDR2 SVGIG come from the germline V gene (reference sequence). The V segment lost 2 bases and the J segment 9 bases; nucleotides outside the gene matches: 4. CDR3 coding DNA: TGTGCCTGGAGTCCTGACAGGGGGAAAGCTTTCTTT. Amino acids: CAWSPDRGKAFF.

The CDR3 region has the DNA TGTGCCAGCAGTGAACAAGGGACAGGGAGAAGTCAGCCCCAGCATTTT. Its protein product is CASSEQGTGRSQPQHF. The rearrangement links TRBV6-1 to TRBJ1-5, with 9 bases matching TRBD1. The CDR3 spans 16 residues. V lost 2 bases and J lost 6; bases outside the gene matches: 8. The germline gives CDR1 MNHNS, CDR2 SASEGT.

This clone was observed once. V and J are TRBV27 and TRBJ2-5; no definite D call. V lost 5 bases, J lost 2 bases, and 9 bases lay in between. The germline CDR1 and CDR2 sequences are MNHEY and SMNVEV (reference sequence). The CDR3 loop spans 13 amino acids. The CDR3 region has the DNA TGTGCCAGCAGTCTCTCCCGTCAAGAGACCCAGTACTTC. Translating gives CASSLSRQETQYF.

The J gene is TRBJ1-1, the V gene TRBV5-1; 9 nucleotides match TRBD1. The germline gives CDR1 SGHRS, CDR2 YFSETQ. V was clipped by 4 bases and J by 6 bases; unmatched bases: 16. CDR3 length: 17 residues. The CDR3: CASSPTSFRDRESEAFF. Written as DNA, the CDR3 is TGCGCCAGCAGCCCGACTAGCTTTCGGGACAGGGAATCTGAAGCTTTCTTT.

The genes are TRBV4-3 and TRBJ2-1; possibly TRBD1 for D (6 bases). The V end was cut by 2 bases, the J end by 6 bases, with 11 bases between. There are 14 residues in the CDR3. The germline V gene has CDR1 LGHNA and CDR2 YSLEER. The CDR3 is CASSQSLQGNEQFF. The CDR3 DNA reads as TGCGCCAGCAGCCAAAGTTTACAGGGCAATGAGCAGTTCTTC.

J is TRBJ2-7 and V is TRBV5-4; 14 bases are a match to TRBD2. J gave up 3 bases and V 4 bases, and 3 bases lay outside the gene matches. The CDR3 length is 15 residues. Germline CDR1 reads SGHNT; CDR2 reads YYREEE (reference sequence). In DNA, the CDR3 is TGTGCCAGCAGCGGGGGGACTAGCGGGAGCTACGAGCAGTACTTC. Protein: CASSGGTSGSYEQYF. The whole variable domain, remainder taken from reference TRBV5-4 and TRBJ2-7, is ETGVTQSPTHLIKTRGQQVTLRCSSQSGHNTVSWYQQALGQGPQFIFQYYREEENGRGNFPPRFSGLQFPNYSSELNVNALELDDSALYLCASSGGTSGSYEQYFGPGTRLTVT.

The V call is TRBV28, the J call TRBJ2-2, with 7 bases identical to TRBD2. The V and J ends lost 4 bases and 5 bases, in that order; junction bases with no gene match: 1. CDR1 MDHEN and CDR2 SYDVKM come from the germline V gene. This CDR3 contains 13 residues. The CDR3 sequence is CASSWGGTGELFF. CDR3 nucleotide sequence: TGTGCCAGCAGTTGGGGAGGGACCGGGGAGCTGTTTTTT.

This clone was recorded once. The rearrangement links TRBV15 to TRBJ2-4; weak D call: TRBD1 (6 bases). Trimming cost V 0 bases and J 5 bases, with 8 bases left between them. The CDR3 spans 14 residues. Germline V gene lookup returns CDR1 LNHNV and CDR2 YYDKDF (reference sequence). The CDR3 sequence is CATSRDQGQNIQYF. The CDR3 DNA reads TGTGCCACCAGCAGAGATCAGGGGCAAAACATTCAGTACTTC. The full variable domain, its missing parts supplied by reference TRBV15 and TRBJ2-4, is DAMVIQNPRYQVTQFGKPVTLSCSQTLNHNVMYWYQQKSSQAPKLLFHYYDKDFNNEADTPDNFQSRRPNTSFCFLDIRSPGLGDTAMYLCATSRDQGQNIQYFGAGTRLSVL.